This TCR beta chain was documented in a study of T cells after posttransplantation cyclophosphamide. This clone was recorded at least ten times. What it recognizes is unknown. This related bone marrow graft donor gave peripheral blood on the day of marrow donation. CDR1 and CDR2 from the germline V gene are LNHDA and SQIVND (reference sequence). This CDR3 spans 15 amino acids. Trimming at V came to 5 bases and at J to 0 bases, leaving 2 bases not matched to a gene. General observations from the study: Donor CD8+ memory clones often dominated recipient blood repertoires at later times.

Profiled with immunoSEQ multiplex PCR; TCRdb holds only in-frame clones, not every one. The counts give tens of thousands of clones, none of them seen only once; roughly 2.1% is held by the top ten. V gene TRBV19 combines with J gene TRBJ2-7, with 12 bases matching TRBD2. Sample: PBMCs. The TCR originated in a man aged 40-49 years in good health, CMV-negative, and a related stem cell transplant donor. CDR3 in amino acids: CASSQGLAGSYEQYV. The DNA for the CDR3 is TGTGCCAGTAGTCAGGGACTAGCGGGCTCCTACGAGCAGTACGTC.